This T cell receptor (beta chain) was retrieved from a study of T cells in Graves' hyperthyroidism and ophthalmopathy. Whole-study findings and limits: The blood repertoire included most of the expanded thyroid clonotypes above 0.001.

Amplified regions were TCR beta CDR3 sequences from RNA transcripts. RT-PCR in the first round (using the HTBI primer set) targeted the TCR CDR3. One entry per CDR3 protein, called by TCRdb with MiXCR from the multiplex PCR reads. The sample has approximately 100,000 distinct CDR3 sequences; 35% to 45% are singletons. Comment on this clonotype: Its antigen is unidentified. Sequence at one end of the junction differs from germline and may be a read error.

The CDR3 sequence is 13 residues long. CDR1 DFQATT and CDR2 SNEGSKA come from the germline V gene (reference sequence). The chain has TRBV20-1 and TRBJ1-4; 10 bases are shared with TRBD1. The sample was peripheral blood or thyroid tissue (not recorded which). The receptor comes from a woman under 40 with Graves' hyperthyroidism. CDR3 in amino acids: CSTPGQGNEKLFF. The CDR3 nucleotides read TGCAGTACTCCGGGACAGGGGAATGAAAAACTGTTCTTT.